This T cell receptor beta chain is from a study of blood T cell repertoires in COVID-19. The table came from immunoSEQ multiplex PCR; TCRdb's copy has only in-frame clones and leaves some out. The table has approximately 100,000 clones, about 86% seen once. The V gene lost 1 base and the J gene lost 10 bases, with 11 bases spanning the gap. This CDR3 is built from 13 residues. The germline CDR1 and CDR2 sequences are SGHDN and FVKESK. This clone was recorded a few times. The V call is TRBV14, the J call TRBJ2-1, with a tentative D call TRBD2 (6 bases). Sequencing input: PBMCs or T cells enriched from blood (not recorded which). This clonotype originated in a woman aged 45 to 65 who had recovered from COVID-19. CDR3 in DNA: TGTGCCAGCAGCCAAGTCCTGGGGGGAGAGCAGTTCTTC. Protein sequence: CASSQVLGGEQFF.